This entry lists 20 T cell receptor beta chains sequenced from one sample in a study of tumor-infiltrating lymphocytes in oesophageal squamous cell carcinoma. Each CDR3 protein gets one entry after TCRdb re-called the PCR reads with MiXCR. The sample consists of more than 10,000 distinct CDR3 sequences, approximately 47% of them appearing once. Sequenced input: blood. Receptors were obtained from a female donor with esophageal squamous cell carcinoma.

This clonotype has just one count. One end of the junction does not line up with germline, which may come from a read error. V usage is TRBV6-6 and J usage is TRBJ2-1; TRBD1 matches 8 bases. The CDR3 consists of 15 residues. CDR1 and CDR2 from the germline V gene are MNHNY and SVGAGI (reference sequence). The CDR3 sequence: CASEAQGANNSPLHF. CDR3 nucleotide sequence: TGTGCCAGCGAGGCCCAGGGGGCGAATAATTCACCCCTCCACTTC.

This chain's CDR3 is CASSSASGPSYEQYF. The CDR3 nucleotides read TGTGCCAGCAGCTCCGCAAGCGGACCCTCCTACGAGCAGTACTTC. V usage is TRBV7-2 and J usage is TRBJ2-1, with D possibly being TRBD2 (5 bases). The J call may be wrong; the DNA end is better matched by TRBJ2-7. This CDR3 contains 15 residues. Looked up from germline, CDR1 is SGHTA and CDR2 is FQGNSA.

By sample fraction, this clonotype is medium-sized. At one of its ends the junction is not consistent with the germline gene, which may arise from a read error. The V call is TRBV28, the J call TRBJ1-2; D remains ambiguous. Germline assignment: CDR1 MDHEN and CDR2 SYDVKM. The length of the CDR3 is 14 residues. CDR3 nucleotide sequence: TGTGCCAGCACTTTACCTGGGTCTAACTATGGCTACACCTTC. As protein: CASTLPGSNYGYTF.

This clonotype turned up a few times. The genes are TRBV7-2 and TRBJ2-3, with 7 bases fitting TRBD2. Germline V gives CDR1 SGHTA, CDR2 FQGNSA. V lost 4 bases to trimming and J lost 0 bases; unmatched junction nucleotides: 4. This CDR3 contains 15 residues. The CDR3 region has the DNA TGTGCCAGCAGCTCGAAGCGGGGCAGCACAGATACGCAGTATTTT. This codes for CASSSKRGSTDTQYF.

The chain links TRBV7-3 to TRBJ2-5; D is possibly TRBD2 (6 bases). The last part of the DNA fits TRBJ2-7 better; the J call may be wrong. The germline CDR1 and CDR2 sequences are SGHTA and FQGTGA. The CDR3 length is 14 residues. The CDR3 nucleotides are TGTGCCAGCAGCTTAACTGGCGGGGCCTACGAGCAGTACTTC. Translation: CASSLTGGAYEQYF.

This clonotype has at least ten counts. V usage is TRBV6-1 and J usage is TRBJ1-3; D not resolved. The germline CDR1 and CDR2 sequences are MNHNS and SASEGT. V dropped 2 bases and J dropped 0 bases, with 11 bases sitting between them. This CDR3 region has 16 residues. This CDR3 reads CASSEFGRSSGNTIYF. The CDR3 region has the DNA TGTGCCAGCAGTGAATTCGGTAGGAGCTCTGGAAACACCATATATTTT.

The genes are TRBV11-1 and TRBJ2-2; maybe TRBD1 (5 bases). The CDR3 consists of 16 residues. Trimming cost V 4 bases and J 0 bases, with 12 bases left between them. Germline CDR1 reads SGHAT; CDR2 reads FQDESV (reference sequence). The chain's CDR3 is CASSSQGCANTGELFF. CDR3 coding DNA: TGTGCCAGCAGCTCCCAGGGCTGTGCGAACACCGGGGAGCTGTTTTTT. The full variable domain, completed using reference TRBV11-1 and TRBJ2-2, is EAEVAQSPRYKITEKSQAVAFWCDPISGHATLYWYRQILGQGPELLVQFQDESVVDDSQLPKDRFSAERLKGVDSTLKIQPAELGDSAMYLCASSSQGCANTGELFFGEGSRLTVL.

This clonotype has a handful of counts. The CDR3, as DNA: TGTGCCAGCAGCTTCGGCGCTTGGACAGGGGTCTACGAGCAGTACTTC. Translation: CASSFGAWTGVYEQYF. This chain connects TRBV7-2 to TRBJ2-4; 9 bases map to TRBD1. The assigned J gene may be wrong: the sequence end matches TRBJ2-7 better. Germline CDR1 reads SGHTA; CDR2 reads FQGNSA. The CDR3 runs 16 residues.

Sample share makes this clonotype medium-sized. The rearrangement joins TRBV11-1 to TRBJ2-5; 15 bases map to TRBD2. V gave up 5 bases and J gave up 5 bases; unmatched junction bases: 9. The CDR3 has 17 residues. Germline lookup yields CDR1 SGHAT and CDR2 FQDESV (reference sequence). The CDR3: CASSRTSGGDLIETQYF. The DNA for the CDR3 is TGTGCCAGCAGCCGGACTAGCGGGGGGGATCTCATTGAGACCCAGTACTTC.

The table lists this clonotype with a few counts. The chain employs TRBV7-2 and TRBJ2-5, with D hard to call. Germline V gene lookup returns CDR1 SGHTA and CDR2 FQGNSA. The V end was cut by 4 bases, the J end by 0 bases, with 0 bases between. There are 11 residues in the CDR3. DNA for the CDR3: TGTGCCAGCAGCTACCAAGAGACCCAGTACTTC. Its translation is CASSYQETQYF.

This clonotype was counted between two and nine times. The genes are TRBV6-6 and TRBJ2-4, with D perhaps matching TRBD1 or TRBD2 (5 bases each). CDR3 length: 14 amino acids. Germline CDR1 and CDR2: MNHNY and SVGAGI (reference sequence). Between the trimmed V and J ends, which lost 2 bases and 0 bases, there was a span of 5 bases. CDR3 protein: CASSYGGAKNIQYF. CDR3 nucleotide sequence: TGTGCCAGCAGTTACGGGGGAGCCAAAAACATTCAGTACTTC.

CDR3 amino acids: CASTGANRGLSEQYF. For the CDR3, the DNA is TGTGCCAGCACCGGGGCCAACAGGGGGCTAAGCGAGCAGTACTTC. The chain links TRBV6-6 to TRBJ2-7, with 9 nucleotides matching TRBD1. The CDR3 loop spans 15 amino acids. Germline CDR1 MNHNY, CDR2 SVGAGI (reference sequence). The V and J ends lost 7 bases and 6 bases, in that order; junction bases with no gene match: 13.

Within the sample, this clonotype is medium-sized. This rearrangement joins TRBV7-3 to TRBJ2-7, with TRBD1 matching 7 bases. V shed 7 bases, J shed 7 bases, and the junction held 10 bases outside the gene matches. The CDR3 runs 13 residues. Per the germline V gene, CDR1 is SGHTA and CDR2 is FQGTGA. The CDR3: CASNSRDSQEQYF. The CDR3, as DNA: TGTGCCAGCAACAGCCGGGACAGTCAAGAGCAGTACTTC. The entire variable domain, with the rest obtained from reference TRBV7-3 and TRBJ2-7, is as follows: GAGVSQTPSNKVTEKGKYVELRCDPISGHTALYWYRQSLGQGPEFLIYFQGTGAADDSGLPNDRFFAVRPEGSVSTLKIQRTERGDSAVYLCASNSRDSQEQYFGPGTRLTVT.

This rearrangement joins TRBV12-3 or TRBV12-4 to TRBJ2-4, with 9 bases matching TRBD1. CDR3 length equals 15 residues. Trimming cost V 4 bases and J 13 bases; bases outside gene matches: 14. Here the CDR3 reads CASSSGQGVYNEQYF. CDR3 bases: TGTGCCAGCAGTTCGGGACAGGGCGTCTACAATGAGCAGTACTTC.

The rearrangement links TRBV6-6 to TRBJ2-6; 8 bases match TRBD1. This CDR3 has 17 residues. In germline, CDR1 is MNHNY, CDR2 SVGAGI (reference sequence). V lost 0 bases, J lost 6 bases, and 7 bases stayed unmatched. This CDR3 is CASSYSRTGLLANVLTF. Written as DNA, the CDR3 is TGTGCCAGCAGTTACTCCCGGACAGGGCTCTTGGCCAACGTCCTGACTTTC.

The V call is TRBV27, the J call TRBJ2-5; D gene ambiguous. V was shortened by 3 bases and J by 7 bases, with 9 bases between the two germline ends. The germline CDR1 and CDR2 sequences are MNHEY and SMNVEV (reference sequence). The CDR3 consists of 12 residues. CDR3 sequence reads: CASSLDVGTQYF. For the CDR3, the DNA is TGTGCCAGCAGTTTGGACGTTGGGACCCAGTACTTC.

The V and J genes are TRBV7-6 and TRBJ2-5, with unresolved D. Germline lookup yields CDR1 SGHVS and CDR2 FNYEAQ. Trimming removed 2 bases from V and 2 bases from J, with 9 bases in between. The CDR3 totals 14 residues. The CDR3 region is CASSLSQAQETQYF. DNA of the CDR3: TGTGCCAGCAGCTTATCCCAGGCTCAAGAGACCCAGTACTTC.

This clonotype was detected once. The chain links TRBV6-1 to TRBJ2-1; D remains ambiguous. Trimming shortened V by 0 bases and J by 8 bases, and 11 bases separated the two germline ends. Germline assignment: CDR1 MNHNS and CDR2 SASEGT. The CDR3 has 14 amino acids. In DNA form, the CDR3 reads TGTGCCAGCAGTGAAGCGCTAGGACCCCATGAGCAGTTCTTC. It translates to CASSEALGPHEQFF.

This chain joins TRBV7-9 and TRBJ2-7; D is unclear. Looked up from germline, CDR1 is SEHNR and CDR2 is FQNEAQ (reference sequence). This CDR3 contains 15 residues. V lost 5 bases, J lost 0 bases, and 14 bases lay in between. Here the CDR3 reads CASSVAGSGSYEQYF. Here the CDR3 DNA reads TGTGCCAGCAGCGTTGCCGGCTCGGGCTCCTACGAGCAGTACTTC. The whole variable domain, remainder taken from reference TRBV7-9 and TRBJ2-7, is DTGVSQNPRHKITKRGQNVTFRCDPISEHNRLYWYRQTLGQGPEFLTYFQNEAQLEKSRLLSDRFSAERPKGSFSTLEIQRTEQGDSAMYLCASSVAGSGSYEQYFGPGTRLTVT.

This clonotype is medium-sized. The J gene is TRBJ1-1, the V gene TRBV6-1; no clear D. The ends were cut back, 5 bases at V and 5 bases at J, with 12 bases in the middle. The germline CDR1 and CDR2 sequences are MNHNS and SASEGT. CDR3 length: 13 residues. Written as DNA, the CDR3 is TGTGCCAGCAGTTATATGCGGGGAACTGAAGCTTTCTTT. Translation gives CASSYMRGTEAFF.